The 22 T cell receptor beta chains below come from one sample, sequenced in a study of blood T cells in healthy people across ages. The authors ran a second PCR of 7 to 11 cycles using a sample-barcoded 5' primer and a J-beta primer mix. In TCRdb, the 5' RACE reads were re-called with MiXCR into one record per CDR3 protein. The sample gives a few hundred thousand distinct CDR3 sequences, about 55% of which show up once; around 49% is in the top ten. The sequencing sample was made of blood. The source is a man aged 55-75 years in good health.

The chain employs TRBV20-1 and TRBJ1-2; no clear D. V was pared by 3 bases and J by 6 bases, with 8 bases between. Germline V CDR1 and CDR2: DFQATT, SNEGSKA (reference sequence). The CDR3 is 11 amino acids. The CDR3 loop reads CSASPQNGYTF. As DNA, the CDR3 is TGCAGTGCTAGCCCCCAGAATGGCTACACCTTC.

The chain carries TRBV10-3 and TRBJ2-3; no clear D. This CDR3 is 14 amino acids long. The V end lost 4 bases, the J end lost 2 bases, and 10 bases lay between the germline ends. Germline V gene lookup returns CDR1 ENHRY and CDR2 SYGVKD. CDR3 coding DNA: TGTGCCATCAGTGGAACATCAGACACAGATACGCAGTATTTT. It codes for CAISGTSDTDTQYF.

This clonotype was counted a few times. The chain couples TRBV2 to TRBJ1-2; D unresolved. Trimming removed 6 bases from V and 2 bases from J, with 7 bases in between. The germline gives CDR1 SNHLY, CDR2 FYNNEI. The CDR3 is 12 residues long. CDR3 nucleotides: TGTGCCAGCAGATCACTGAACTATGGCTACACCTTC. It yields the protein CASRSLNYGYTF.

This clonotype was counted at least ten times. V gene TRBV7-3 combines with J gene TRBJ2-3; D is ambiguous. The CDR3 runs to 13 residues. V was clipped by 5 bases and J by 1 base, with 7 bases between them. Germline CDR1 reads SGHTA; CDR2 reads FQGTGA. The CDR3 here is CASSTGGTDTQYF. DNA for the CDR3: TGTGCCAGCAGCACCGGTGGCACAGATACGCAGTATTTT. Based on the CDR3 plus reference TRBV7-3 and TRBJ2-3, the full variable domain is GAGVSQTPSNKVTEKGKYVELRCDPISGHTALYWYRQSLGQGPEFLIYFQGTGAADDSGLPNDRFFAVRPEGSVSTLKIQRTERGDSAVYLCASSTGGTDTQYFGPGTRLTVL.

This clonotype was seen more than once but under ten times. CDR3 nucleotides: TGCAGCGCTGGACAGTACCAAGAGACCCAGTACTTC. This codes for CSAGQYQETQYF. This chain uses TRBV29-1 with TRBJ2-5; possible D gene TRBD1, 6 bases. This CDR3 is built from 12 residues. V was clipped by 7 bases and J by 0 bases, with 9 bases between them. Germline CDR1 reads SQVTM; CDR2 reads ANQGSEA.

This clonotype was recorded at least ten times. V and J are TRBV6-2 or TRBV6-3 and TRBJ2-3; TRBD2 agrees at 12 bases. After removal of 6 bases from V and 3 bases from J, the junction contained 10 bases not matched to a gene. Germline-derived CDR1 and CDR2 are MNHEY and SVGEGT. The CDR3 covers 17 residues. The CDR3 DNA reads as TGTGCCAGCAGATCTAGCGGGGGGGCCGGAGTGACAGATACGCAGTATTTT. This gives the protein CASRSSGGAGVTDTQYF.

The CDR3 DNA is TGTGCCAGCTCGGACAGGAGCTACAATGAGCAGTTCTTC. It encodes CASSDRSYNEQFF. The chain recombines TRBV2 with TRBJ2-1; TRBD1 aligns across 7 bases. This CDR3 has 13 amino acids. Germline V CDR1 and CDR2: SNHLY, FYNNEI. V lost 8 bases, J lost 3 bases, and 4 bases stayed unmatched.

This clonotype has only one observation. The chain carries TRBV20-1 and TRBJ2-1; 10 bases match TRBD2. The J call may be faulty, since TRBJ2-7 better matches the DNA end. Germline CDR1 reads DFQATT; CDR2 reads SNEGSKA (reference sequence). CDR3 length: 15 amino acids. The CDR3 DNA reads TGCAGTGCTAGAGAAAAGCGGGGGGGCTACAATGAGCAGTACTTC. It is translated as CSAREKRGGYNEQYF.

The chain uses TRBV6-6 and TRBJ2-7; D possibly corresponds to TRBD1 (6 bases). The V and J ends lost 3 bases and 3 bases respectively, with 9 bases between them. The CDR3 contains 13 residues. Germline CDR1 and CDR2: MNHNY and SVGAGI (reference sequence). The CDR3 sequence: CASSYQQGYEQYF. The CDR3 bases are TGTGCCAGCAGTTATCAACAGGGCTACGAGCAGTACTTC.

The chain joins TRBV4-3 to TRBJ2-4, with D perhaps TRBD1 (5 bases). The CDR3 runs to 16 residues. In germline, CDR1 is LGHNA, CDR2 YSLEER. Trimming took 0 bases from V and 13 from J, leaving 22 bases between them. DNA for the CDR3: TGCGCCAGCAGCCAAGAAGAGAGGACACCTTTATCGGACCAGTACTTC. This gives the protein CASSQEERTPLSDQYF.

The V and J genes are TRBV6-1 and TRBJ1-2; perhaps TRBD1 as D (6 bases). V lost 0 bases to trimming and J lost 8 bases, with 16 bases between them. Germline V gene sequence: CDR1 MNHNS, CDR2 SASEGT. This CDR3 spans 15 amino acids. In DNA, the CDR3 is TGTGCCAGCAGTGAAGCGATAGTGGAAGGGGGAGGCTACACCTTC. Amino acids: CASSEAIVEGGGYTF.

The chain uses TRBV20-1 and TRBJ2-1; 8 bases match TRBD2. J lost 1 base, V lost 3 bases, and 11 bases had no gene match. Looked up from germline, CDR1 is DFQATT and CDR2 is SNEGSKA (reference sequence). The CDR3 is made up of 17 amino acids. CDR3 residues: CSARVTLAGRSYNEQFF. The CDR3 DNA reads TGCAGTGCTAGGGTAACCTTAGCGGGGAGGTCCTACAATGAGCAGTTCTTC.

Concerning this clonotype: A read error may be the cause here, since a much bigger clone is one base away. The chain combines TRBV7-2 with TRBJ2-7; D not certain. The CDR3 is made up of 12 amino acids. CDR1 is SGHTA and CDR2 is FQGNSA in the germline V gene. The CDR3 DNA is TGTGCCCGCAGCCCCTACGGTGAGACGCAGTACTTC. It encodes CARSPYGETQYF.

This chain uses TRBV5-1 with TRBJ1-2; possible D gene TRBD1, 6 bases. Trimming took 4 bases from V and 4 from J, leaving 11 bases between them. The CDR3 covers 13 residues. Germline V gene sequence: CDR1 SGHRS, CDR2 YFSETQ. In nucleotides, the CDR3 is TGCGCCAGCAGCACGGACAGCAGCTATGGCTACACCTTC. Amino acids: CASSTDSSYGYTF.

This chain links TRBV9 with TRBJ2-1; 10 bases are shared with TRBD1. The CDR3 is 17 residues long. V was clipped by 0 bases and J by 5 bases; unmatched bases: 8. Looked up from germline, CDR1 is SGDLS and CDR2 is YYNGEE. In DNA form, the CDR3 reads TGTGCCAGCAGCGTAGATCCCGGGGACAGGGGTCACAATGAGCAGTTCTTC. This encodes CASSVDPGDRGHNEQFF.

This chain uses TRBV11-2 with TRBJ2-5; 9 nucleotides line up with TRBD1. With the DNA end fitting TRBJ2-1 better, the J assignment may be wrong. CDR1 SGHAT and CDR2 FQNNGV come from the germline V gene. The CDR3 is 15 residues long. The CDR3 DNA is TGTGCCAGCAGCGCTGGGACAGGGCCCCAAGAGACCCAGTTCTTC. Translating gives CASSAGTGPQETQFF.

J is TRBJ2-3 and V is TRBV5-5; D call uncertain. V was cut by 6 bases and J by 5 bases, with 19 bases left in between. CDR3 length: 15 residues. CDR1 SGHKS and CDR2 YYEKEE come from the germline V gene (reference sequence). The CDR3 DNA follows: TGTGCCAGCACACCGGTTAAGGTAGCCATAGATACGCAGTATTTT. Translated: CASTPVKVAIDTQYF.

This clonotype has more than one count but fewer than ten. The chain joins TRBV20-1 to TRBJ2-3, with D hard to call. V was trimmed by 0 bases and J by 5 bases, leaving 15 bases between them. Germline assignment: CDR1 DFQATT and CDR2 SNEGSKA (reference sequence). The CDR3 extends over 15 amino acids. This CDR3 is CSARDKVKHRDTQYF. In DNA, the CDR3 is TGCAGTGCTAGAGATAAGGTGAAACACAGAGATACGCAGTATTTT.

There are a few counts of this clonotype. The chain recombines TRBV14 with TRBJ2-1; maybe TRBD2 (5 bases). Between the trimmed V and J ends, which lost 1 base and 10 bases, there was a span of 11 bases. This CDR3 has 13 residues. The germline V gene encodes CDR1 SGHDN and CDR2 FVKESK. CDR3 loop: CASSQVIRREQFF. The CDR3 nucleotides are TGTGCCAGCAGCCAAGTTATTCGGAGGGAGCAGTTCTTC.

The chain links TRBV7-9 to TRBJ2-6; D not certain. V dropped 1 base and J dropped 3 bases, with 4 bases sitting between them. Per the germline V gene, CDR1 is SEHNR and CDR2 is FQNEAQ (reference sequence). The CDR3 totals 14 residues. This CDR3 reads CASSLDGGANVLTF. CDR3 nucleotide sequence: TGTGCCAGCAGCTTAGACGGTGGGGCCAACGTCCTGACTTTC. Full variable domain (rest looked up from reference TRBV7-9 and TRBJ2-6): DTGVSQNPRHKITKRGQNVTFRCDPISEHNRLYWYRQTLGQGPEFLTYFQNEAQLEKSRLLSDRFSAERPKGSFSTLEIQRTEQGDSAMYLCASSLDGGANVLTFGAGSRLTVL.

The rearrangement uses TRBV12-3 or TRBV12-4 and TRBJ2-1; perhaps TRBD1 as D (5 bases). V lost 7 bases, J lost 1 base, and 11 bases lay in between. The CDR3 contains 14 residues. CDR3 DNA: TGTGCCAGCACCTCAGGGCTTTCCTACAATGAGCAGTTCTTC. It codes for CASTSGLSYNEQFF.

CDR3 sequence: CASSPNLGTGELFF. The CDR3 bases are TGTGCCAGCAGCCCCAATCTGGGCACCGGGGAGCTGTTTTTT. The chain links TRBV7-2 to TRBJ2-2; D not resolved. CDR3 length: 14 residues. The germline CDR1 and CDR2 sequences are SGHTA and FQGNSA. Deletions cut 5 bases from V and 4 bases from J, with 11 bases between.